What follows describes a single TCR beta chain. The antigen remains undetermined. The germline gene is not matched at one end of the junction; a read error may be the cause. Other DNA variants within this sample encode the same CDR3. Per germline, CDR1 MDHEN and CDR2 SYDVKM. There are 15 residues in the CDR3. The data were obtained in a study of cytomegalovirus exposure and HLA in healthy donors. With 60 Vbeta and 13 Jbeta primers, the PCR was carried out. Produced via immunoSEQ multiplex PCR; TCRdb's table is partial and in-frame only. The data contain over 150,000 clones, approximately 70% of them seen just once; the ten biggest clones take up about 3%. Findings and limits, study-wide: Later analysis showed most CMV-associated TCR beta chains appearing HLA-restricted.

The chain has TRBV28 and TRBJ1-5; D is perhaps TRBD1 (5 bases). The sequence was collected from a woman aged 40 to 50 in good health and CMV-seropositive. The sample consisted of PBMCs. The CDR3 is CASSPPRGSNQPQNF. CDR3 DNA: TGTGCCAGCAGTCCCCCTCGGGGGAGCAATCAGCCCCAGAATTTT.